The next 26 T cell receptor beta chains were all read from a single sample in a study of blood T cell repertoires in COVID-19. This table comes from immunoSEQ multiplex PCR, and its TCRdb copy is limited to in-frame clones, with some not included. The sample records roughly 120,000 clones, approximately 81% being singletons. The specimen sequenced was peripheral blood. The receptor source for this set is a man aged 50 to 60 with acute or convalescent COVID-19.

The chain has TRBV7-7 and TRBJ1-4, with TRBD1 identical over 9 bases. V was clipped by 1 base and J by 0 bases; unmatched bases: 12. The CDR3 consists of 20 residues. The germline V gene encodes CDR1 SSHAT and CDR2 FNYEAQ (reference sequence). CDR3 nucleotides: TGTGCCAGCAGCTTAGATGAGCGGTTGGGGGACAGGGCAACTAATGAAAAACTGTTTTTT. Protein product: CASSLDERLGDRATNEKLFF. The full variable domain, in which reference TRBV7-7 and TRBJ1-4 provide the parts outside the CDR3, is GAGVSQSPRYKVTKRGQDVTLRCDPISSHATLYWYQQALGQGPEFLTYFNYEAQPDKSGLPSDRFSAERPEGSISTLTIQRTEQRDSAMYRCASSLDERLGDRATNEKLFFGSGTQLSVL.

This rearrangement joins TRBV2 to TRBJ2-1; unclear D gene. The CDR3 extends over 12 amino acids. The germline gives CDR1 SNHLY, CDR2 FYNNEI. V was pared by 5 bases and J by 7 bases, with 9 bases between. The CDR3 here is CASSPTRNEQFF. The CDR3 coding sequence is TGTGCCAGCAGTCCGACGAGGAATGAGCAGTTCTTC. Variable domain in full (rest from reference TRBV2 and TRBJ2-1): EPEVTQTPSHQVTQMGQEVILRCVPISNHLYFYWYRQILGQKVEFLVSFYNNEISEKSEIFDDQFSVERPDGSNFTLKIRSTKLEDSAMYFCASSPTRNEQFFGPGTRLTVL.

V is TRBV16 and J is TRBJ2-7; 8 nucleotides agree with TRBD1. V shed 6 bases and J 6 bases; nucleotides not matched to a gene: 7. CDR1 and CDR2 from the germline V gene are KGHSY and FQNENV. The CDR3 extends over 13 amino acids. CDR3 bases: TGTGCCAGCAGTCCAGGCGACAGGGGCGAGCAGTACGTC. This translates into CASSPGDRGEQYV.

This chain connects TRBV27 to TRBJ1-1; D not certain. Germline V gene lookup returns CDR1 MNHEY and CDR2 SMNVEV (reference sequence). Trimming left V 5 bases short and J 4 bases short, with 14 bases between. CDR3 length: 14 amino acids. This CDR3 is CASSAGYGFTEAFF. Written as DNA, the CDR3 is TGTGCCAGCAGTGCGGGGTACGGGTTCACTGAAGCTTTCTTT.

The chain uses TRBV2 and TRBJ2-1, with TRBD2 matching over 9 bases. V lost 4 bases, J lost 4 bases, and 2 bases stayed unmatched. CDR3 length: 14 amino acids. Germline V gene sequence: CDR1 SNHLY, CDR2 FYNNEI. Here the CDR3 DNA reads TGTGCCAGCAGTGGACTAGCGGCTTACAATGAGCAGTTCTTC. This encodes CASSGLAAYNEQFF. The variable domain in full, with the rest retrieved from reference TRBV2 and TRBJ2-1, is EPEVTQTPSHQVTQMGQEVILRCVPISNHLYFYWYRQILGQKVEFLVSFYNNEISEKSEIFDDQFSVERPDGSNFTLKIRSTKLEDSAMYFCASSGLAAYNEQFFGPGTRLTVL.

The CDR3: CASSETGAGNTIYF. The DNA of the CDR3 is TGCGCCAGCAGTGAGACAGGGGCTGGAAACACCATATATTTT. The V and J genes are TRBV10-2 and TRBJ1-3; 7 bases match TRBD1. Looked up from germline, CDR1 is WSHSY and CDR2 is SAAADI. J lost 2 bases, V lost 2 bases, and 0 bases had no gene match. There are 14 residues in the CDR3.

The rearrangement uses TRBV7-6 and TRBJ1-3, with 7 bases matching TRBD1. J lost 2 bases, V lost 5 bases, and 6 bases had no gene match. CDR1 SGHVS and CDR2 FNYEAQ come from the germline V gene. The CDR3 consists of 15 residues. DNA of the CDR3: TGTGCCAGCAGCGACACAACAGGGGCTGGAAACACCATATATTTT. Translating it yields CASSDTTGAGNTIYF. The entire variable domain, with the rest obtained from reference TRBV7-6 and TRBJ1-3, is as follows: GAGVSQSPRYKVTKRGQDVALRCDPISGHVSLYWYRQALGQGPEFLTYFNYEAQQDKSGLPNDRFSAERPEGSISTLTIQRTEQRDSAMYRCASSDTTGAGNTIYFGEGSWLTVV.

This clone showed up just once. The V and J genes are TRBV21-1 and TRBJ1-5; TRBD1, the table's D call, was not compared with the DNA. TRBV21-1 is a known pseudogene. CDR3 length equals 18 residues. The CDR3 sequence: CASSKAWHPPSSRQPQHF. In DNA form, the CDR3 reads TGTGCCAGCAGCAAAGCGTGGCACCCGCCCTCATCCAGGCAGCCCCAGCATTTT.

As for this clone: A junction boundary mismatches the germline segment, possibly from a read error. J is TRBJ1-2 and V is TRBV4-1; D call uncertain. The CDR3 covers 14 residues. In germline, CDR1 is MGHRA, CDR2 YSYEKL. The CDR3 coding sequence is TGCGTCAGCAGCCAAGATGGCGGAGGCTATGGCTACACCTTC. This codes for CVSSQDGGGYGYTF.

This clone was seen just once. The J gene is TRBJ1-6, the V gene TRBV5-1; 8 positions match TRBD1. The junction had 8 bases not matched to a gene; V was cut back by 3 bases and J by 6 bases. The CDR3 is 16 residues long. Germline-derived CDR1 and CDR2 are SGHRS and YFSETQ. Here the CDR3 DNA reads TGCGCCAGCAGCTCGACAGGGGAACTTCCTAATTCACCCCTCCACTTT. Residues: CASSSTGELPNSPLHF. Full variable domain (rest looked up from reference TRBV5-1 and TRBJ1-6): KAGVTQTPRYLIKTRGQQVTLSCSPISGHRSVSWYQQTPGQGLQFLFEYFSETQRNKGNFPGRFSGRQFSNSRSEMNVSTLELGDSALYLCASSSTGELPNSPLHFGNGTRLTVT.

This sequence joins TRBV24-1 and TRBJ2-2, with TRBD1 matching over 11 bases. The CDR3 is made up of 18 amino acids. V dropped 3 bases and J dropped 5; count of bases not matched to a gene: 10. CDR1 and CDR2 from the germline V gene are KGHDR and SFDVKD. The CDR3 loop reads CATSDPPGQGARTGELFF. CDR3 in DNA: TGTGCCACCAGTGATCCACCCGGACAGGGGGCGCGGACCGGGGAGCTGTTTTTT.

The V and J genes are TRBV20-1 and TRBJ2-7; D possibly corresponds to TRBD2 (6 bases). V was shortened by 5 bases and J by 7 bases, with 12 bases between the two germline ends. The CDR3 is made up of 11 amino acids. Germline V lookup: CDR1 DFQATT, CDR2 SNEGSKA (reference sequence). CDR3 residues: CSARLDREQYF. The CDR3 DNA reads as TGCAGTGCTCGACTAGATCGGGAGCAGTACTTC.

J is TRBJ1-4 and V is TRBV5-5, with D possibly being TRBD1 (6 bases). Germline-derived CDR1 and CDR2 are SGHKS and YYEKEE (reference sequence). V was pared by 0 bases and J by 3 bases, with 9 bases between. This CDR3 region has 15 residues. This CDR3 is CASSLARGANEKLFF. CDR3 nucleotide sequence: TGTGCCAGCAGCTTGGCCAGGGGAGCTAATGAAAAACTGTTTTTT. The whole variable domain, filled in from reference TRBV5-5 and TRBJ1-4, reads DAGVTQSPTHLIKTRGQQVTLRCSPISGHKSVSWYQQVLGQGPQFIFQYYEKEERGRGNFPDRFSARQFPNYSSELNVNALLLGDSALYLCASSLARGANEKLFFGSGTQLSVL.

This clone was seen only once. This rearrangement joins TRBV12-3 or TRBV12-4 to TRBJ1-2; 9 bases agree with TRBD1. Losses at the gene ends were 11 bases for V and 4 bases for J; bases not matched to a gene: 5. The CDR3 length is 12 residues. CDR3 in DNA: TGTGCCTTACAGGGGGCCTTCTATGGCTACACCTTC. This codes for CALQGAFYGYTF.

The rearrangement links TRBV28 to TRBJ1-2; D unresolved. Germline V gene data show CDR1 as MDHEN and CDR2 as SYDVKM. This CDR3 is 16 amino acids long. Trimming cost V 3 bases and J 0 bases, with 14 bases left between them. The CDR3 nucleotides read TGTGCCAGCAGTTTGTGGCCTTTCCTTGCTAACTATGGCTACACCTTC. Residues: CASSLWPFLANYGYTF.

The chain has TRBV3-1 (or the pseudogene TRBV3-2) and TRBJ1-4, with TRBD1 matching 8 bases. Germline values: CDR1 LGHDT, CDR2 YNNKEL (reference sequence). The CDR3 totals 15 residues. Trimming cost V 1 base and J 8 bases; bases outside gene matches: 6. The CDR3 region is CASSQGGRGQEKLFF. CDR3 nucleotides: TGTGCCAGCAGCCAAGGAGGCAGGGGGCAGGAAAAACTGTTTTTT.

The chain carries TRBV10-3 and TRBJ1-1, with a possible D match to TRBD1 (5 bases). This CDR3 is 13 amino acids long. Germline V gene sequence: CDR1 ENHRY, CDR2 SYGVKD. Between the trimmed V and J ends, which lost 7 bases and 7 bases, there was a span of 16 bases. In nucleotides, the CDR3 is TGTGCCATCACCGAGCGGGGGGAAGGTGAAGCTTTCTTT. Protein product: CAITERGEGEAFF.

This clone was detected only once. The chain carries TRBV27 and TRBJ2-7; 9 bases are a match to TRBD1. CDR1 and CDR2 from the germline V gene are MNHEY and SMNVEV (reference sequence). Unmatched junction bases numbered 5, after V lost 3 bases and J lost 5 bases. The CDR3 is made up of 14 amino acids. In DNA, the CDR3 is TGTGCCAGCAGTTTGAACAACAGGGGGCACGAGCAGTACTTC. Its protein product is CASSLNNRGHEQYF.

The CDR3, as DNA: TGTGCCAGTAGTATGAGGGGAGGGTCAGGGAACACCGGGGAGCTGTTTTTT. Translation: CASSMRGGSGNTGELFF. V and J are TRBV19 and TRBJ2-2, with 7 bases fitting TRBD2. The V gene end was trimmed by 3 bases and the J gene end by 1 base; junction bases not matched to a gene: 8. CDR3 length: 17 residues. Germline assignment: CDR1 LNHDA and CDR2 SQIVND (reference sequence).

J is TRBJ1-5 and V is TRBV5-6; TRBD1 aligns across 7 bases. Germline values: CDR1 SGHDT, CDR2 YYEEEE. J lost 4 bases, V lost 2 bases, and 12 bases had no gene match. The CDR3 sequence is 17 residues long. The CDR3 DNA reads TGTGCCAGCAGCTTCTCACCCGGGACAGAGGTTAATCAGCCCCAGCATTTT. It encodes CASSFSPGTEVNQPQHF.

This chain links TRBV7-7 with TRBJ2-5; 7 nucleotides match TRBD2. The germline V gene has CDR1 SSHAT and CDR2 FNYEAQ (reference sequence). Germline trimming cut 5 bases from V and 3 bases from J; bases unmatched to any gene: 6. This CDR3 has 14 residues. CDR3 in amino acids: CASSAMGGEETQYF. CDR3 in DNA: TGTGCCAGCAGCGCCATGGGGGGGGAAGAGACCCAGTACTTC.

This rearrangement joins TRBV19 to TRBJ1-2; 10 bases match TRBD1. This CDR3 comprises 17 residues. Unmatched junction bases numbered 16, after V lost 8 bases and J lost 4 bases. In germline, CDR1 is LNHDA, CDR2 SQIVND (reference sequence). CDR3 amino acids: CASDRFPGQGQGYGYTF. In DNA form, the CDR3 reads TGTGCCAGTGACCGATTTCCGGGACAGGGGCAAGGCTATGGCTACACCTTC. The full variable domain, its missing parts supplied by reference TRBV19 and TRBJ1-2, is DGGITQSPKYLFRKEGQNVTLSCEQNLNHDAMYWYRQDPGQGLRLIYYSQIVNDFQKGDIAEGYSVSREKKESFPLTVTSAQKNPTAFYLCASDRFPGQGQGYGYTFGSGTRLTVV.

The chain links TRBV29-1 to TRBJ2-6; 7 bases fit TRBD2. The CDR3 extends over 14 amino acids. The V and J ends lost 2 bases and 2 bases, in that order; junction bases with no gene match: 0. Germline V gene sequence: CDR1 SQVTM, CDR2 ANQGSEA. DNA for the CDR3: TGCAGCGTTGAAAGCGGGGCTGGGGCCAACGTCCTGACTTTC. Encoded protein: CSVESGAGANVLTF.

This chain links TRBV6-1 with TRBJ2-2; D is undetermined. The CDR3 sequence is 15 residues long. The germline V gene encodes CDR1 MNHNS and CDR2 SASEGT. Trimming removed 1 base at V and 7 bases at J, with 13 bases between. This CDR3 reads CASSEGWSRSGELFF. The CDR3 DNA reads TGTGCCAGCAGTGAAGGTTGGAGCCGGAGCGGGGAGCTGTTTTTT.

This chain links TRBV11-2 with TRBJ2-7, with a possible D match to TRBD2 (6 bases). Germline V gene lookup returns CDR1 SGHAT and CDR2 FQNNGV. The CDR3 totals 15 residues. The V gene lost 1 base and the J gene lost 4 bases, with 14 bases spanning the gap. CDR3: CASSLGGDTLYEQYV. DNA for the CDR3: TGTGCCAGCAGCTTAGGGGGGGATACCCTTTACGAGCAGTACGTC.

The rearrangement links TRBV27 to TRBJ1-5; D is unclear. Trimming removed 8 bases from V and 4 bases from J, with 18 bases in between. CDR1 and CDR2 from the germline V gene are MNHEY and SMNVEV (reference sequence). The CDR3 length is 15 residues. The CDR3 nucleotides read TGTGCCAGCTGGCCAGCGGGTACTCCGAATCAGCCCCAGCATTTT. Its protein is CASWPAGTPNQPQHF.